This T cell receptor beta chain was sequenced during a study of CXCR3-negative and CXCR3-positive naive CD8 T cells. Study-level results: Compared with CXCR3-negative naive cells, CXCR3-positive naive cells showed more hydrophobic TRB CDR3s.

UMI labels and 5' RACE were used to prepare the TRB cDNA libraries. TCRdb reprocessed the 5' RACE reads and keeps a single row for each CDR3 protein, giving no DNA. The sample totals tens of thousands of distinct CDR3 sequences. Looked up from germline, CDR1 is SGHTA and CDR2 is FQGNSA. The CDR3 consists of 14 residues. A note on this clonotype: Antigen specificity is unknown.

CD45RO-CCR7+CD27+CD95- marked naive CD8+ T cells. The sequenced sample consisted of naive CXCR3+ CD8+ T cells from blood. Subset indicated: CD45RO-CCR7+CD27+CD95- naive CD8+ T cells expressing CXCR3 (TNR3+). The sequence was obtained from a human donor in good health. Some clones in this sample may be carry-over from other donors' samples. This sequence joins TRBV7-2 and TRBJ1-2; TCRdb's D call, TRBD1, is unchecked because there is no DNA. The CDR3 loop reads CASSLVAGDYGYTF.